This TCR beta chain was sequenced during a study of cytomegalovirus exposure and HLA in healthy donors. Primers: 60 Vbeta forward and 13 Jbeta reverse. Only in-frame clones appear in the TCRdb table, and some are missing; sequencing was by immunoSEQ multiplex PCR. The repertoire includes fewer than 90,000 clones, approximately 71% of them detected once, and 3.5% to 4.5% sits in the top ten. Trimming cost V 4 bases and J 4 bases; bases outside gene matches: 9. Germline V gene lookup returns CDR1 SGHAT and CDR2 FQNNGV. The CDR3 spans 18 residues. The chain combines TRBV11-2 with TRBJ2-1; 14 positions match TRBD2. Source material: PBMCs. This TCR was recovered from a man under 40 in good health and CMV-seronegative. The DNA for the CDR3 is TGTGCCAGCAGCTCCCCGGGACTAGCGGGAGCAAGGTACAATGAGCAGTTCTTC. It specifies CASSSPGLAGARYNEQFF.